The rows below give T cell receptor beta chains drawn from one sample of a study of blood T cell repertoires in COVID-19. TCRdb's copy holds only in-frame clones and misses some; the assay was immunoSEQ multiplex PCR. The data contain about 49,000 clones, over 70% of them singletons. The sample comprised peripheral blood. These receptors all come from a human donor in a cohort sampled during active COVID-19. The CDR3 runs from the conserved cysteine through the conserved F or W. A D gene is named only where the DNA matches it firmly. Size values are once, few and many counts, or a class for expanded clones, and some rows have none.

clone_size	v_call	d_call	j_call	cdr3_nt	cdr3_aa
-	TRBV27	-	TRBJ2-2	TGTGCCAGCACCTCTCGCGGGCCAACCGGGGAGCTGTTTTTT	CASTSRGPTGELFF
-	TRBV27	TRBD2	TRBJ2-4	TGTGCCAGCAGTCCCCGGGACTACAAAAACATTCAGTACTTC	CASSPRDYKNIQYF
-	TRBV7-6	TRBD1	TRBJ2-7	TGTGCCAGCAGCGCGGGAGCAGGACAGGGGGGATACGAGCAGTACTTC	CASSAGAGQGGYEQYF
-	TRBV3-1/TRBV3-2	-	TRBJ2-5	TGTGCCAGCAGCCCTGCACTGTCTGTCCAAGAGACCCAGTACTTC	CASSPALSVQETQYF
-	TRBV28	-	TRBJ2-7	TGTGCCAGCCGCGGGACAGTACAAACCTACGAGCAGTACTTC	CASRGTVQTYEQYF
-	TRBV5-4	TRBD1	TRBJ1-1	TGTGCCAGCAGCGCCGGGACAGGGACCACTGAAGCTTTCTTT	CASSAGTGTTEAFF
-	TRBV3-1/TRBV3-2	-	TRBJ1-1	TGTGCCAGCAGCCCAGGAACTGAAGCTTTCTTT	CASSPGTEAFF
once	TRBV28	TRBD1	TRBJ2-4	TGTGCCAGCAGCCGGACAGGGGGAATCATTCAGTACTTC	CASSRTGGIIQYF
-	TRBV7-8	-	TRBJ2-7	TGTGCCAGCAGCCCCCGAGACATCTTCACCTACGAGCAGTACTTC	CASSPRDIFTYEQYF
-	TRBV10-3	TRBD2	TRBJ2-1	TGTGCCATCAGTGAGGCCGGGACTAGCGGGAGTTATGAGCAGTTCTTC	CAISEAGTSGSYEQFF
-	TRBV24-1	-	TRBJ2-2	TGTGCCACCAGTGATTTGGGACAAACTCCCGGGGAGCTGTTTTTT	CATSDLGQTPGELFF
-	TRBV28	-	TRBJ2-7	TGTGCCAGCAGGGCAGGCCTACGGTACGAGCAGTACTTC	CASRAGLRYEQYF
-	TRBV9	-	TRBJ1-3	TGTGCCAGCAGCGTAGGTGGAGGCTCTGGAAACACCATATATTTT	CASSVGGGSGNTIYF